A selection of T cell receptor beta chains follows, all from one sample in a study of T cell changes during pregnancy in multiple sclerosis. The protocol was immunoSEQ multiplex PCR, while the TCRdb copy is restricted to in-frame clones and leaves out a portion. The top ten clones hold approximately 2.4% of a sample with more than 65,000 clones, roughly nine tenths of them seen once. Sample: peripheral blood, taken in the first trimester of pregnancy. The origin of the receptors is a female donor with multiple sclerosis, enrolled in a pregnancy study. Each CDR3 is given with its conserved first and last residue. D genes are given only for firm matches. Rows give clone size only sometimes, using once, few, many, or a class for an expanded clone.

J gene	clone size	D gene	V gene	CDR3 protein	CDR3 DNA
TRBJ1-1	-	-	TRBV7-2	CASSLVFRESEAFF	TGTGCCAGCAGCTTAGTATTCAGGGAAAGTGAAGCTTTCTTT
TRBJ2-3	-	TRBD1	TRBV28	CASSPRQGRRDTQYF	TGTGCCAGCAGCCCCCGACAGGGGAGGAGGGATACGCAGTATTTT
TRBJ2-1	once	TRBD2	TRBV2	CASSSGTSGLNEQFF	TGTGCCAGCAGTTCCGGGACTAGCGGGCTCAATGAGCAGTTCTTC
TRBJ2-7	-	-	TRBV6-4	CASSEYRGGEQYF	TGTGCCAGCAGTGAATACAGGGGGGGCGAGCAGTACTTC
TRBJ1-2	-	-	TRBV7-9	CASSTPDSYGYTF	TGTGCCAGCAGCACGCCGGACAGCTATGGCTACACCTTC
TRBJ1-1	-	-	TRBV21-1	CASSKRDQNTEAFF	TGTGCCAGCAGCAAGCGGGATCAGAACACTGAAGCTTTCTTT
TRBJ2-7	-	TRBD1	TRBV19	CASSPGQGGYEQYF	TGTGCCAGTAGTCCGGGACAGGGGGGCTACGAGCAGTACTTC
TRBJ1-2	-	TRBD1	TRBV2	CASSRDRNNYGYTF	TGTGCCAGCAGTCGGGACAGGAACAACTATGGCTACACCTTC
TRBJ1-2	-	TRBD1	TRBV19	CASSIEMGQGYGYTF	TGTGCCAGTAGTATAGAGATGGGACAGGGTTATGGCTACACCTTC
TRBJ1-1	-	TRBD1	TRBV7-9	CASSSRDRPYREAFF	TGTGCCAGCAGCTCCAGGGACAGGCCCTACCGAGAAGCTTTCTTT
TRBJ2-3	-	TRBD2	TRBV6-5	CASSTLAESTDTQYF	TGTGCCAGCAGTACCCTAGCGGAGAGCACAGATACGCAGTATTTT
TRBJ2-2	-	-	TRBV5-1	CASSFPNRQGGLTGELFF	TGCGCCAGCAGCTTCCCCAATCGGCAGGGGGGCCTGACCGGGGAGCTGTTTTTT
TRBJ2-7	-	-	TRBV2	CASSIQGPYEQYF	TGTGCCAGCAGTATACAGGGCCCCTACGAGCAGTACTTC
TRBJ2-5	-	TRBD2	TRBV11-1	CASSLGASGKETQYF	TGTGCCAGCAGCTTAGGGGCTAGCGGGAAAGAGACCCAGTACTTC
TRBJ2-5	-	TRBD1	TRBV10-3	CAISLTGGGETQYF	TGTGCCATCAGCCTGACAGGGGGAGGAGAGACCCAGTACTTC
TRBJ1-2	-	TRBD1	TRBV15	CATSRGRGPGYGYTF	TGTGCCACCAGCAGAGGCAGGGGGCCAGGCTATGGCTACACCTTC
TRBJ1-6	-	TRBD1	TRBV19	CASSFYDRDSLNSPLHF	TGTGCCAGTAGTTTCTACGACCGGGACAGTCTTAATTCACCCCTCCACTTT
TRBJ1-1	-	-	TRBV6-5	CASSYMTGNTEAFF	TGTGCCAGCAGTTACATGACGGGGAACACTGAAGCTTTCTTT
TRBJ1-4	-	-	TRBV5-6	CASSLSWSDNEKLFF	TGTGCCAGCAGCCTTTCCTGGAGTGATAATGAAAAACTGTTTTTT